The sequence of this T cell receptor (beta chain) was determined in a study of blood T cell repertoires in COVID-19. Clones were read by immunoSEQ multiplex PCR, and TCRdb kept only the in-frame ones, dropping some. The sample includes hundreds of thousands of clones, roughly nine tenths of them seen just once. The CDR3 is 15 residues long. Germline V gives CDR1 MDHEN, CDR2 SYDVKM. Deletions cut 6 bases from V and 9 bases from J, with 23 bases between. The V call is TRBV28, the J call TRBJ1-2, with D possibly TRBD1 on 5 matching bases. The TCR was taken from a woman between 18 and 29 years old who had recovered from COVID-19. The sequencing input was PBMCs or T cells enriched from blood (not recorded which). CDR3 sequence: CASSPLGRAEFSYTF. DNA for the CDR3: TGTGCCAGCAGCCCGCTGGGCAGGGCAGAATTCAGCTACACCTTC.